This T cell receptor (beta chain) was found in a study of shared clonotypes between healthy human individuals. General observations from the study: Incomplete sequencing of sorted subsets was indicated by rarefaction despite large depth. Of the naive CD4 clonotypes, approximately 5% were shared across four donors.

In regard to this clone: The antigen remains undetermined. The same CDR3 can be traced to other DNA sequences in this sample.

Sequenced by immunoSEQ multiplex PCR; TCRdb stores in-frame clones only, minus some. In the table there are some 1.4 million clones, over 95% of which are singletons. The sample consisted of naive CD4+ T cells sorted from blood. Subset denoted: CD45RA+ positively selected. The receptor's source is a man younger than 45 in good health.

The CDR3 protein is CASSLAGSYEQYF. CDR3 DNA: TGTGCCAGCAGCTTAGCCGGGTCCTACGAGCAGTACTTC. The gene calls are TRBV7-9 and TRBJ2-7; D is undetermined. Deletions cut 0 bases from V and 1 base from J, with 4 bases between. CDR3 size: 13 residues. The germline CDR1 and CDR2 sequences are SEHNR and FQNEAQ (reference sequence).